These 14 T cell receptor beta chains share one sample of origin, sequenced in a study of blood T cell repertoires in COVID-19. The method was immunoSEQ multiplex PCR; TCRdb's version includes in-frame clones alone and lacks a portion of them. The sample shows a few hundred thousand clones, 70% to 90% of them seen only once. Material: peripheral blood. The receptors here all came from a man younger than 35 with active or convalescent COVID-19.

CDR3 amino acids: CASSAGNQPQHF. The CDR3 DNA is TGTGCCAGCAGCGCAGGGAATCAGCCCCAGCATTTT. The chain has TRBV9 and TRBJ1-5, with D perhaps matching TRBD1 (5 bases). CDR1 and CDR2 (germline): SGDLS, YYNGEE. Trimming shortened V by 3 bases and J by 4 bases, and 5 bases separated the two germline ends. The CDR3 runs 12 residues. The full variable domain, with the rest looked up from reference TRBV9 and TRBJ1-5, is DSGVTQTPKHLITATGQRVTLRCSPRSGDLSVYWYQQSLDQGLQFLIQYYNGEERAKGNILERFSAQQFPDLHSELNLSSLELGDSALYFCASSAGNQPQHFGDGTRLSIL.

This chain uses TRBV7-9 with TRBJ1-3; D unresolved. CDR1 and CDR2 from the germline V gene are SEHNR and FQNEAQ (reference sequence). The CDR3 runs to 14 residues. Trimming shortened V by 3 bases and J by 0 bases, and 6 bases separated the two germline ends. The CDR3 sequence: CASSFHFSGNTIYF. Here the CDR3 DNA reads TGTGCCAGCAGCTTCCATTTCTCTGGAAACACCATATATTTT.

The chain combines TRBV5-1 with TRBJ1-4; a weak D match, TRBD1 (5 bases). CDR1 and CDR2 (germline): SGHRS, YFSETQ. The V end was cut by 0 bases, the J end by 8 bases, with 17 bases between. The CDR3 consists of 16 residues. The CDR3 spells CASSLDLNYRQEKLFF. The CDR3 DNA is TGCGCCAGCAGCTTGGATTTAAATTACAGACAGGAAAAACTGTTTTTT.

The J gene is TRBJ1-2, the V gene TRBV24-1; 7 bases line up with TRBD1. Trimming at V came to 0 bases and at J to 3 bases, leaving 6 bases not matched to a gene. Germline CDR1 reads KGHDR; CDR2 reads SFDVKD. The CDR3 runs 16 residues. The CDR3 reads CATSDLLQGTDYGYTF. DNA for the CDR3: TGTGCCACCAGTGATTTGCTACAGGGGACTGACTATGGCTACACCTTC.

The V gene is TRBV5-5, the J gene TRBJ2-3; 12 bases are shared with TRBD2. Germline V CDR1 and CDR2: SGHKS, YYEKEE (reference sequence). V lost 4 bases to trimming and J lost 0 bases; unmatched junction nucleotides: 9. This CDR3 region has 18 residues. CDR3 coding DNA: TGTGCCAGCAGCCGGGGACTAGCGGGCATGTCTAGCACAGATACGCAGTATTTT. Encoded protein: CASSRGLAGMSSTDTQYF.

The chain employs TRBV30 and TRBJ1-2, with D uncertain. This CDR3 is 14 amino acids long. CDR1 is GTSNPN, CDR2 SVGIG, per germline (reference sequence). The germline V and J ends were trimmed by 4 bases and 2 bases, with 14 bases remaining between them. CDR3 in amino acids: CAWIRGHPNYGYTF. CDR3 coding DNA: TGTGCCTGGATCCGTGGGCATCCAAACTATGGCTACACCTTC.

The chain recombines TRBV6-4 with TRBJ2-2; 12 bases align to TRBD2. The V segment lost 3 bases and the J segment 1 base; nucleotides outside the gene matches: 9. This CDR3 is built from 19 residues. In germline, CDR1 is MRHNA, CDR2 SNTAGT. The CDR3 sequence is CASSEYPGLAGLNTGELFF. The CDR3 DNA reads TGTGCCAGCAGTGAGTATCCGGGACTAGCGGGCCTGAACACCGGGGAGCTGTTTTTT.

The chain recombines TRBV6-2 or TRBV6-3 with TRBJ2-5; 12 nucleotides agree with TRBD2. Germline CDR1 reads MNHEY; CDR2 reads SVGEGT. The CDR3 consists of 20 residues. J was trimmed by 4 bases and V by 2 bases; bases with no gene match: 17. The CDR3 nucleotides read TGTGCCAGCAGTTACCCGAGGACTAGCGGGACTTCCCCGGCGGTAGAGACCCAGTACTTC. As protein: CASSYPRTSGTSPAVETQYF.

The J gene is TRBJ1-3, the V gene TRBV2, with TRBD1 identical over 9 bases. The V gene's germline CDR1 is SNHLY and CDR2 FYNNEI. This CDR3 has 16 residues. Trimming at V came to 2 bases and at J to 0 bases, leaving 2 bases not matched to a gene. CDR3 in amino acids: CASSETGQGSGNTIYF. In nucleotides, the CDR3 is TGTGCCAGCAGTGAAACGGGACAGGGCTCTGGAAACACCATATATTTT.

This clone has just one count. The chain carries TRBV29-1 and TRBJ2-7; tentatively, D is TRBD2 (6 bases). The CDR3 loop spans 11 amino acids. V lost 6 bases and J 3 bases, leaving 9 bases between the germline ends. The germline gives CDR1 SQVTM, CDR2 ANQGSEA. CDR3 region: CSVSGGYEQYF. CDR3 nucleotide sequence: TGCAGCGTGTCCGGGGGCTACGAGCAGTACTTC.

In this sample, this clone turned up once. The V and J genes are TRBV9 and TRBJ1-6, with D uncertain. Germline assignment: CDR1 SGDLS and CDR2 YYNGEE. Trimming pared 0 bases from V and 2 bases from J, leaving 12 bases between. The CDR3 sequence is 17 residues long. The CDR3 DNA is TGTGCCAGCAGCGTAGGCTCTGGGAGAACCTATAATTCACCCCTCCACTTT. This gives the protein CASSVGSGRTYNSPLHF.

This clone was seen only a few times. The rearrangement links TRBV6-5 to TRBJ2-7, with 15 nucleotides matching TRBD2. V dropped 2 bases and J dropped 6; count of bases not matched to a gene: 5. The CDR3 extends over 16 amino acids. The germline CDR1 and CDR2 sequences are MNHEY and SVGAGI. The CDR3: CASSYRTSGRASEQYF. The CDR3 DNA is TGTGCCAGCAGTTACAGGACTAGCGGGAGGGCGAGCGAGCAGTACTTC.

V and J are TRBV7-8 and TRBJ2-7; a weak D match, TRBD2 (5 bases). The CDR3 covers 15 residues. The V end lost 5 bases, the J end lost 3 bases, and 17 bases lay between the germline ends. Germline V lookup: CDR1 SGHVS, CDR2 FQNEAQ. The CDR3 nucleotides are TGTGCCAGCAGCCCAAGGACTGGAACTTACTACGAGCAGTACTTC. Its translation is CASSPRTGTYYEQYF. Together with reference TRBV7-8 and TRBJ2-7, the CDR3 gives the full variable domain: GAGVSQSPRYKVAKRGQDVALRCDPISGHVSLFWYQQALGQGPEFLTYFQNEAQLDKSGLPSDRFFAERPEGSVSTLKIQRTQQEDSAVYLCASSPRTGTYYEQYFGPGTRLTVT.

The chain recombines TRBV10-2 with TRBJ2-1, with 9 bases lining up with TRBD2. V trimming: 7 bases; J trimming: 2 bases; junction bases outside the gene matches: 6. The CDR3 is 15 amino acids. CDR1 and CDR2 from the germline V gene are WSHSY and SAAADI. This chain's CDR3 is CASMGASGAYNEQFF. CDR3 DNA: TGCGCCAGCATGGGGGCTAGCGGGGCCTACAATGAGCAGTTCTTC.